This entry features one TCR beta chain sequence. This sample is drawn from a study of regulatory T cells in long-lasting Graves disease. Stated time point: newly diagnosed GD, antithyroid drugs for less than 3 months. RNA isolated from PBMCs was used to make the TCR library. Germline V gives CDR1 ENHRY, CDR2 SYGVKD. CDR3 length: 14 amino acids. The V end was cut by 5 bases, the J end by 0 bases, with 8 bases between. Construction of the TCR beta libraries employed iRepertoire HTBI primers in conjunction with Arm-PCR of CDR3 regions. TCRdb called the multiplex PCR reads again in MiXCR, with one record for every CDR3 protein. Among over 350,000 distinct CDR3 sequences listed, 15% were seen once. This sample also appeared in a second study, on T cells in Graves' hyperthyroidism and ophthalmopathy.

The source was peripheral blood mononuclear cells (PBMCs), collected at new diagnosis, from a patient treated with antithyroid drugs. The V and J genes are TRBV10-3 and TRBJ2-1; D tentatively reads TRBD1 or TRBD2 (5 bases each). The clonotype was recovered from a woman between 35 and 50 years old with Graves disease. The CDR3 reads CAISYGGSYNEQFF. The CDR3 coding sequence is TGTGCCATCAGTTATGGGGGCTCCTACAATGAGCAGTTCTTC.